A single sample gave rise to the 15 T cell receptor beta chains below, sequenced in a study of cytomegalovirus exposure and HLA in healthy donors. In the PCR, 60 Vbeta and 13 Jbeta primers were used. Using immunoSEQ multiplex PCR, the repertoire was profiled, and TCRdb retains in-frame clones only, with some absent. The top ten clones hold 1.5% of a sample with fewer than 200,000 clones, approximately 75% of them seen once. Material: PBMCs. The receptors here all came from a girl aged 10 to 17 in good health and CMV-seronegative.

This sequence joins TRBV13 and TRBJ2-7, with TRBD1 as a possible D gene (5 bases). Trimming stripped 11 bases from V and 2 bases from J, with 19 bases between. The germline gives CDR1 PRHDT, CDR2 FYEKMQ (reference sequence). The CDR3 consists of 14 residues. The CDR3 DNA sequence: TGTGCCGGCTCAGGGATCGTAGGGCCCTACGAGCAGTACTTC. Its protein product is CAGSGIVGPYEQYF.

The J gene is TRBJ2-7, the V gene TRBV7-2; no firm D call. Trimming took off 4 bases at V and 0 bases at J, with 7 bases between the two ends. Germline V gene data show CDR1 as SGHTA and CDR2 as FQGNSA. The CDR3 spans 13 residues. The CDR3 DNA is TGTGCCAGCAGCTCATTTAGCTCCTACGAGCAGTACTTC. It is translated as CASSSFSSYEQYF.

The chain employs TRBV5-4 and TRBJ2-3, with 8 positions matching TRBD2. Germline assignment: CDR1 SGHNT and CDR2 YYREEE (reference sequence). This CDR3 is built from 16 residues. With 0 bases clipped from V and 3 bases from J, the junction kept 6 bases outside the gene matches. This chain's CDR3 is CASSLGRGGRTDTQYF. CDR3 sequence (DNA): TGTGCCAGCAGCTTGGGACGGGGGGGCCGTACAGATACGCAGTATTTT.

CDR3 region: CASSEGMAGTEPQHF. The CDR3 region has the DNA TGTGCCAGCAGTGAGGGAATGGCGGGTACCGAGCCCCAGCATTTT. The rearrangement uses TRBV2 and TRBJ1-5; D unclear. The germline V gene encodes CDR1 SNHLY and CDR2 FYNNEI. The CDR3 totals 15 residues. V was cut by 3 bases and J by 8 bases, with 17 bases left in between.

The rearrangement joins TRBV6-5 to TRBJ1-2; maybe TRBD1 (5 bases). Trimming took 5 bases from V and 3 from J, leaving 10 bases between them. The CDR3 length is 13 residues. Germline CDR1 reads MNHEY; CDR2 reads SVGAGI. CDR3 in amino acids: CASSQGLDYGYTF. In DNA, the CDR3 is TGTGCCAGCAGTCAGGGTTTGGACTATGGCTACACCTTC.

This sequence joins TRBV27 and TRBJ1-6; possibly TRBD1 for D (5 bases). Germline CDR1 reads MNHEY; CDR2 reads SMNVEV (reference sequence). This CDR3 has 16 amino acids. V lost 3 bases and J lost 7, with 16 bases in between. CDR3 region: CASSFRGNGPNSPLHF. DNA of the CDR3: TGTGCCAGCAGTTTCCGGGGGAACGGCCCGAATTCACCCCTCCACTTT.

The chain employs TRBV7-3 and TRBJ1-1, with TRBD1 matching 7 bases. Germline loops: CDR1 SGHTA, CDR2 FQGTGA. Losses at the gene ends were 2 bases for V and 2 bases for J; bases not matched to a gene: 5. This CDR3 is built from 15 residues. As DNA, the CDR3 is TGTGCCAGCAGCTTAGGGACAGTCCAAAACACTGAAGCTTTCTTT. It yields the protein CASSLGTVQNTEAFF.

This clone was picked up a small number of times. The chain combines TRBV7-5 with TRBJ1-2. TRBV7-5 is classified as a pseudogene. The CDR3 runs 14 residues. The CDR3, as DNA: TGTGCCAGAAGCTTACTTTGCGATCGGTGTGGCTACACCTTC. It yields the protein CARSLLCDRCGYTF.

V is TRBV25-1 and J is TRBJ2-1, with D possibly TRBD1 on 6 matching bases. Trimming removed 7 bases from V and 0 bases from J, with 10 bases in between. The CDR3 sequence is 14 residues long. From germline, CDR1 is MGHDK and CDR2 SYGVNS. The CDR3 region is CASNRGGSYNEQFF. Here the CDR3 DNA reads TGTGCCAGCAACCGAGGGGGCTCCTACAATGAGCAGTTCTTC. The variable domain in full, completed from reference TRBV25-1 and TRBJ2-1, reads EADIYQTPRYLVIGTGKKITLECSQTMGHDKMYWYQQDPGMELHLIHYSYGVNSTEKGDLSSESTVSRIRTEHFPLTLESARPSHTSQYLCASNRGGSYNEQFFGPGTRLTVL.

V gene TRBV30 combines with J gene TRBJ2-6; 12 bases match TRBD1. The V gene end was trimmed by 3 bases and the J gene end by 14 bases; junction bases not matched to a gene: 14. Looked up from germline, CDR1 is GTSNPN and CDR2 is SVGIG (reference sequence). The CDR3 has 16 amino acids. The CDR3 nucleotides are TGTGCCTGGAGCGCGTCCGGGACAGGGGGCCATAGGCTCCTGACTTTC. Its translation is CAWSASGTGGHRLLTF. Full variable domain (missing parts from reference TRBV30 and TRBJ2-6): SQTIHQWPATLVQPVGSPLSLECTVEGTSNPNLYWYRQAAGRGLQLLFYSVGIGQISSEVPQNLSASRPQDRQFILSSKKLLLSDSGFYLCAWSASGTGGHRLLTFGAGSRLTVL.

On this clone itself: At one boundary the junction diverges from the germline segment, which might be a read error. V is TRBV7-7 and J is TRBJ2-5; TRBD2 might be the D (5 bases). Germline V gene data show CDR1 as SSHAT and CDR2 as FNYEAQ (reference sequence). This CDR3 spans 13 amino acids. CDR3 residues: CASSSDFQETQYF. CDR3 nucleotides: TGTGCTAGCAGCTCGGACTTTCAAGAGACCCAGTACTTC.

The CDR3 DNA follows: TGTGCCAGTACCTCTTCAGGTAACTATGGCTACACCTTC. It yields the protein CASTSSGNYGYTF. The J gene is TRBJ1-2, the V gene TRBV19; D call uncertain. Trimming left V 7 bases short and J 1 base short, with 10 bases between. The CDR3 covers 13 residues. In germline, CDR1 is LNHDA, CDR2 SQIVND (reference sequence).

This clone was seen more than once but under ten times. This chain uses TRBV7-9 with TRBJ2-7, with D perhaps matching TRBD2 (5 bases). This CDR3 contains 13 residues. Germline assignment: CDR1 SEHNR and CDR2 FQNEAQ (reference sequence). The ends were cut back, 5 bases at V and 6 bases at J, with 14 bases in the middle. CDR3 sequence (DNA): TGTGCCAGCAGCCATGGACTGGCCCTCGAGCAGTACTTC. This sequence encodes CASSHGLALEQYF.

The table lists this clone with a few counts. V is TRBV18 and J is TRBJ2-5, with 9 bases fitting TRBD1. V was clipped by 6 bases and J by 2 bases; unmatched bases: 1. The CDR3 spans 13 residues. From germline, CDR1 is KGHSH and CDR2 LQKENI. The CDR3 DNA reads TGTGCCAGCTCGACAGGGGGACAAGAGACCCAGTACTTC. It translates to CASSTGGQETQYF.

V and J are TRBV27 and TRBJ1-4, with a tentative D call TRBD1 (5 bases). Germline V gives CDR1 MNHEY, CDR2 SMNVEV (reference sequence). Trimming cost V 5 bases and J 4 bases, with 8 bases left between them. The CDR3 has 13 residues. The CDR3 nucleotides are TGTGCCAGCAGTCCCAGGGTTAATGAAAAACTGTTTTTT. This translates into CASSPRVNEKLFF.